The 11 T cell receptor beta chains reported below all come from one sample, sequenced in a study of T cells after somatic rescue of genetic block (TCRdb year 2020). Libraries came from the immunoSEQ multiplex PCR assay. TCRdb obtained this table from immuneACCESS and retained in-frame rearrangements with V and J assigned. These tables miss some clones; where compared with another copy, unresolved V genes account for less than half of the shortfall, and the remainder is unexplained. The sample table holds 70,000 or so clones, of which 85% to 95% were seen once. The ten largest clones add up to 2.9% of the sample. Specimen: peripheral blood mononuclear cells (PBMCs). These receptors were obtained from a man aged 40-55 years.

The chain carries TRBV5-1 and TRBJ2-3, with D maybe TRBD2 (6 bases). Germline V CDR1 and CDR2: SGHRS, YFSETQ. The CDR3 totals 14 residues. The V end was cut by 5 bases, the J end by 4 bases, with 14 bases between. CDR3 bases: TGCGCCAGCAGTCGACTAGTGAGTGCAGATACGCAGTATTTT. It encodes CASSRLVSADTQYF.

The CDR3 DNA sequence: TGCGCCAGCAGCCAACTGGATCTTCTACCCGTCTCTGGAAACACCATATATTTT. It yields the protein CASSQLDLLPVSGNTIYF. The gene calls are TRBV4-1 and TRBJ1-3; the D is unclear. In germline, CDR1 is MGHRA, CDR2 YSYEKL. The ends were cut back, 2 bases at V and 0 bases at J, with 17 bases in the middle. This CDR3 comprises 18 residues.

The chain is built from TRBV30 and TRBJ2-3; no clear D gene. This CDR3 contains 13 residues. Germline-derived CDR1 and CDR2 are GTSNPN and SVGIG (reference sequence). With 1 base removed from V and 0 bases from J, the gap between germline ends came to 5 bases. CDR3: CAWSAGSTDTQYF. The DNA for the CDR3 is TGTGCCTGGAGTGCGGGTAGCACAGATACGCAGTATTTT.

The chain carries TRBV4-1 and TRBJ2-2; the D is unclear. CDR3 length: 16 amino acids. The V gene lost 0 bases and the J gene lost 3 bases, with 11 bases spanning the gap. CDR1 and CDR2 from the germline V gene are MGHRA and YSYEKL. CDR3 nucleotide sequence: TGCGCCAGCAGCCAAGACGTGGATCTCGACACCGGGGAGCTGTTTTTT. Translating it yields CASSQDVDLDTGELFF.

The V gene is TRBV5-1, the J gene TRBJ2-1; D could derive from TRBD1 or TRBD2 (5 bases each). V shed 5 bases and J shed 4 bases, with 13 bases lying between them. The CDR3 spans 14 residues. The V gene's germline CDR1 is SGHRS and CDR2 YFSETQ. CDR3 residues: CASSGVGAYNEQFF. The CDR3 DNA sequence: TGCGCCAGCAGTGGTGTCGGGGCGTACAATGAGCAGTTCTTC.

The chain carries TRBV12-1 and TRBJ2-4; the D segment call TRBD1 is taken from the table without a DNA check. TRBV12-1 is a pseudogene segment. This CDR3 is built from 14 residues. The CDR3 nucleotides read TGTGCCAGCAGCACCCCCGGACACAAAAACATTCAGTACTTC. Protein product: CASSTPGHKNIQYF.

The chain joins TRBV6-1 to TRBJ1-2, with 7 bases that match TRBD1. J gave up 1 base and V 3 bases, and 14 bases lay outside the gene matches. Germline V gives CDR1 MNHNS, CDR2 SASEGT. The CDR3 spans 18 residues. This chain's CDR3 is CASSDALGDRVINYGYTF. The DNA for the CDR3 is TGTGCCAGCAGTGATGCCCTCGGGGACAGAGTTATTAACTATGGCTACACCTTC.

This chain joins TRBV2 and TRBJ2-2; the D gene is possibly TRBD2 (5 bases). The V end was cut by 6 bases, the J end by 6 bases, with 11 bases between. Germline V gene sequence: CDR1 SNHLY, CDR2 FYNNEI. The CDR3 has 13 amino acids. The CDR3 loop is CASRSSGSGELFF. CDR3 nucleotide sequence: TGTGCCAGCAGGAGTTCGGGGTCCGGGGAGCTGTTTTTT.

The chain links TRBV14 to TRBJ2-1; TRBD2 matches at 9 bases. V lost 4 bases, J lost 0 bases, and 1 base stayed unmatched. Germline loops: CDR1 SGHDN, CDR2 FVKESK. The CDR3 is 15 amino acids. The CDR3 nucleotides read TGTGCCAGCAGCCTTAGCGGGAGCTCCTACAATGAGCAGTTCTTC. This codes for CASSLSGSSYNEQFF.

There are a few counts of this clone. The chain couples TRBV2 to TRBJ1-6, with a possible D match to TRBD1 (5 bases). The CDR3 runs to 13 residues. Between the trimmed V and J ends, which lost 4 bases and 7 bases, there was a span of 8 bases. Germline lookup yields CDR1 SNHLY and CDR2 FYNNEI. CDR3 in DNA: TGTGCCAGCAGTGGGGGGAGAAATTCACCCCTCCACTTT. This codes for CASSGGRNSPLHF.

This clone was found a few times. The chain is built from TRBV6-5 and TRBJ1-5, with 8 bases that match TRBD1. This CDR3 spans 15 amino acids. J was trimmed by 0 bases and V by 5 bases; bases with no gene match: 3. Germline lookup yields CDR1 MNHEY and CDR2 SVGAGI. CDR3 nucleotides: TGTGCCAGCAGTCCGGACAGGGTTAGCAATCAGCCCCAGCATTTT. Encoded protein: CASSPDRVSNQPQHF.